These T cell receptor beta chains were read from a single sample in a study of T cell responses to AZD1222 COVID-19 vaccine. Profiled with immunoSEQ multiplex PCR; TCRdb holds only in-frame clones, not every one. The profile shows approximately 120,000 clones, around 89% of them singletons. The input for sequencing was peripheral blood, taken on day 0 of AZD1222 vaccination. Receptor source: an adult in good health. The CDR3 runs from the conserved cysteine through the conserved F or W. The D gene is left open where the match is weak. The size of a clone is reported for some rows only, either as once, few or many, or as a class for expanded clones.

TGTGCCAGCTCACCGACAGAGAACACTGAAGCTTTCTTT,CASSPTENTEAFF,.,TRBV18,TRBJ1-1,once
TGTGCCAGTAGTATGGGACTAGCGGGGCCAGAGCAGTTCTTC,CASSMGLAGPEQFF,TRBD2,TRBV19,TRBJ2-1,once
TGTGCCTGGACGCGGGAGGACTATGGCTACACCTTC,CAWTREDYGYTF,.,TRBV30,TRBJ1-2,.
TGTGCCAGCAGCCCGGAAGCGGGAGGGCCGGTCACCGGGGAGCTGTTTTTT,CASSPEAGGPVTGELFF,TRBD2,TRBV7-3,TRBJ2-2,.
TGTGCCAGCAGTTACCCTGCAGGGTTAAAGGCTTTCTTT,CASSYPAGLKAFF,.,TRBV6-2/TRBV6-3,TRBJ1-1,once
TGTGCCACCAAGTTATACGACAATGAGCAGTTCTTC,CATKLYDNEQFF,.,TRBV28,TRBJ2-1,.
TGTGCCAGCAGTAGTGGGGTTTTTGGAAACACCATATATTTT,CASSSGVFGNTIYF,.,TRBV7-2,TRBJ1-3,few
TGTGCCAGCTCACCGAGTGGTCCTAGCTCCTACGAGCAGTACTTC,CASSPSGPSSYEQYF,.,TRBV18,TRBJ2-7,.
TGTGCCAGCAGCCAACCCCTAGCGGGAAGTAACACCGGGGAGCTGTTTTTT,CASSQPLAGSNTGELFF,TRBD2,TRBV3-1/TRBV3-2,TRBJ2-2,.
TGCAGCGTTGTCTCCGGACTTCTCACCGAGCAGTACTTC,CSVVSGLLTEQYF,.,TRBV29-1,TRBJ2-7,.
TGTGCCAGCAGCAAAGTGGGGTCGGGGGGCTCGACCTACGAGCAGTACTTC,CASSKVGSGGSTYEQYF,.,TRBV21-1,TRBJ2-7,once
TGTGCCAGCAGTTTGATACTAGCGGGAGGGTACGAGCAGTACTTC,CASSLILAGGYEQYF,TRBD2,TRBV6-2/TRBV6-3,TRBJ2-7,.
TGTGCCAGCAGCTTCCGGCTCCGGGACAGGGACAACTATGGCTACACCTTC,CASSFRLRDRDNYGYTF,TRBD1,TRBV7-9,TRBJ1-2,.
TGTGCCACCAGTGATTTTGGTTCGGACAATGAGCAGTTCTTC,CATSDFGSDNEQFF,.,TRBV24-1,TRBJ2-1,.
TGTGCCACCAGCAGCCACCTGTCAGGGGGCCGATACGAGCAGTACTTC,CATSSHLSGGRYEQYF,TRBD1,TRBV15,TRBJ2-7,.
TGTGCCAGCAGCTTATCGGCTAGCCTTTATATCTACGAGCAGTACTTC,CASSLSASLYIYEQYF,.,TRBV7-2,TRBJ2-7,once
TGTGCCAGCAGCGCTGGGACAGTCCCCGATAATTCACCCCTCCACTTT,CASSAGTVPDNSPLHF,TRBD1,TRBV13,TRBJ1-6,.
TGTGCCAGCAGCCCACGGCGGGGGAACACTGAAGCTTTCTTT,CASSPRRGNTEAFF,.,TRBV4-2,TRBJ1-1,.
TGTGCCAGCTGCAAAGTCTCTGGAAACACCATATATTTT,CASCKVSGNTIYF,.,TRBV11-3,TRBJ1-3,.
TGTGCCAGCAGCGGAGGGACAGGGAGCACTGAAGCTTTCTTT,CASSGGTGSTEAFF,TRBD1,TRBV7-3,TRBJ1-1,.
TGTGCCATCAGTGACTCGCAGGGGAGTTGGGAAGAAAAACTGTTTTTT,CAISDSQGSWEEKLFF,.,TRBV10-3,TRBJ1-4,.
TGCGCCAGCAGCCAAGCTGACGGTGGATCCTACGAGCAGTACTTC,CASSQADGGSYEQYF,.,TRBV4-1,TRBJ2-7,.
TGTGCCAGCAGAGCCCTGGACAGTTGGGAGCAGTACTTC,CASRALDSWEQYF,.,TRBV2,TRBJ2-7,.
TGTGCCAGCAGCTTAAGGGAAGGGGATACGCAGTATTTT,CASSLREGDTQYF,.,TRBV7-3,TRBJ2-3,.
TGTGCCACCAGTGATTTGCGGTCCTACGGGAATGAGCAGTTCTTC,CATSDLRSYGNEQFF,.,TRBV24-1,TRBJ2-1,.
TGTGCCAGCAGTTACGGCAGCTATGGCTACACCTTC,CASSYGSYGYTF,.,TRBV6-2/TRBV6-3,TRBJ1-2,.
TGTGCCAGCAGCCCGGGACTAGCGGAAACCGGGGAGCTGTTTTTT,CASSPGLAETGELFF,TRBD2,TRBV7-3,TRBJ2-2,.
TGTGCCAGCAGCGGGGTAGCGGGAGGCACAGATACGCAGTATTTT,CASSGVAGGTDTQYF,TRBD2,TRBV7-2,TRBJ2-3,.
TGTGCCAGCAGTGCGAGACAGGGCGATCAGCCCCAGCATTTT,CASSARQGDQPQHF,TRBD1,TRBV2,TRBJ1-5,.
TGTGCCAGCAGATACAGGGGGGAGGCCAAAAACATTCAGTACTTC,CASRYRGEAKNIQYF,TRBD1,TRBV2,TRBJ2-4,.
TGTGCCATCAGTGATGGGACTAGGGATCAAGAGACCCAGTACTTC,CAISDGTRDQETQYF,TRBD2,TRBV10-3,TRBJ2-5,.
TGTGCCAGCAGTGAAGGGGTCGAGCAGTACTTC,CASSEGVEQYF,.,TRBV27,TRBJ2-7,once
TGTGCCAGCAGATGGTCGGGAGGGAACACCGGGGAGCTGTTTTTT,CASRWSGGNTGELFF,TRBD2,TRBV3-1/TRBV3-2,TRBJ2-2,once
TGTGCCAGCAGCCTAGGACTAGCGGGAGGTGAGCAGTTCTTC,CASSLGLAGGEQFF,TRBD2,TRBV5-4,TRBJ2-1,few
TGTGCCAGCAGTTTAAGTAATGACTACGAGCAGTACTTC,CASSLSNDYEQYF,.,TRBV12-3/TRBV12-4,TRBJ2-7,.
TGTGCCAGTAGTATAAACCCCTCCACAGATACGCAGTATTTT,CASSINPSTDTQYF,.,TRBV19,TRBJ2-3,.
TGTGCCAGCAGTCCCGGGCCCCAGGCGTCACCCCTCCACTTT,CASSPGPQASPLHF,.,TRBV2,TRBJ1-6,.
TGTGCCAGTAGTGGAGGGACCGAAGCTTTCTTT,CASSGGTEAFF,.,TRBV19,TRBJ1-1,.
TGTGCCAGCTCACCACCTACCGGGGAGCTGTTTTTT,CASSPPTGELFF,.,TRBV18,TRBJ2-2,.
TGTGCCAGCTCGCCCCGGCCTGCGTCCTACGAGCAGTACTTC,CASSPRPASYEQYF,.,TRBV18,TRBJ2-7,.
TGTGCCAGCAGCTTCCGGGACAGAGGTAATCAGCCCCAGCATTTT,CASSFRDRGNQPQHF,TRBD1,TRBV5-6,TRBJ1-5,once
TGTGCCAGCAATCTGGGAACCCGCGCGGGCACTGAAGCTTTCTTT,CASNLGTRAGTEAFF,.,TRBV28,TRBJ1-1,.
TGTGCCAGTAGTATGGTCGGAGCGCTAGCCAAAAACATTCAGTACTTC,CASSMVGALAKNIQYF,.,TRBV19,TRBJ2-4,.
TGTGCCAGCAGTTTTCACGGGGAGGTTACCTACGAGCAGTACTTC,CASSFHGEVTYEQYF,.,TRBV28,TRBJ2-7,.
TGTGCCAGCGCTAGCGGGATTTCCAATGAGCAGTTCTTC,CASASGISNEQFF,TRBD2,TRBV7-2,TRBJ2-1,.
TGTGCCAGCAGCGTAGGGAGGCCCGAATACGAGCAGTACTTC,CASSVGRPEYEQYF,.,TRBV9,TRBJ2-7,.
TGTGCCAGCAGTTTCACTAGCGGGTATTTCTACAATGAGCAGTTCTTC,CASSFTSGYFYNEQFF,TRBD2,TRBV27,TRBJ2-1,.
TGTGCCAGCAGCCTCGATGGTGTTTATAGCTCCTACAATGAGCAGTTCTTC,CASSLDGVYSSYNEQFF,.,TRBV7-3,TRBJ2-1,.